This TCR beta chain derives from a study of blood T cell repertoires in COVID-19. Using immunoSEQ multiplex PCR, the repertoire was profiled, and TCRdb retains in-frame clones only, with some absent. The sample records about 52,000 clones, under 90% being singletons. The source of this sequence is a man aged 80 or over with active or convalescent COVID-19. The source material was peripheral blood.

CDR3 amino acids: CASSGGGGAGSNQPQHF. The CDR3 region has the DNA TGTGCCAGCAGTGGCGGGGGAGGGGCAGGCAGCAATCAGCCCCAGCATTTT. The genes are TRBV27 and TRBJ1-5, with D perhaps TRBD1 (5 bases). Germline V gene lookup returns CDR1 MNHEY and CDR2 SMNVEV (reference sequence). The ends were cut back, 5 bases at V and 1 base at J, with 18 bases in the middle. The CDR3 spans 17 residues.